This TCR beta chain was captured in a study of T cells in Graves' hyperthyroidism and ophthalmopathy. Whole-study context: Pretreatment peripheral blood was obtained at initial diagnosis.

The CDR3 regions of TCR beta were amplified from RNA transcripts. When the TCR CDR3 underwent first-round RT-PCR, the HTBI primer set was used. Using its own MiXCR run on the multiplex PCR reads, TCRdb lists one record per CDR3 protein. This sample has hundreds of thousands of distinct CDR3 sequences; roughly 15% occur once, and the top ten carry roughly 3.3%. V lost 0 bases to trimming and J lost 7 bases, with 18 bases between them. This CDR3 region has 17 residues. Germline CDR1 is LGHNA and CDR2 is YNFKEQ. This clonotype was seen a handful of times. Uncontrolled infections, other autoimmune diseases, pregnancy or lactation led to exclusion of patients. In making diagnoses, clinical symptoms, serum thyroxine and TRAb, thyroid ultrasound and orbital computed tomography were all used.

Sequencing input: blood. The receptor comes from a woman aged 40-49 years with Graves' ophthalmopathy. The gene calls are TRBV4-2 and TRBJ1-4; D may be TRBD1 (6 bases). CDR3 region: CASSQDKRGGAGEKLFF. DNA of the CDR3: TGTGCCAGCAGCCAAGACAAACGGGGGGGGGCCGGTGAAAAACTGTTTTTT.